This entry features one TCR beta chain sequence. Its antigen is as yet unknown. A multiplex PCR was run with 60 Vbeta primers and 13 Jbeta primers. Data came from immunoSEQ multiplex PCR; TCRdb stores just in-frame clones and leaves some out. Of 170,000 or so clones listed, roughly 78% are singletons. The source of the sample is a study of cytomegalovirus exposure and HLA in healthy donors. Study-level results: An analysis that came later showed most CMV-associated TCR beta chains appearing HLA-restricted. Reports state that TCR beta sequences accurately predicted most subjects' HLA-A and HLA-B alleles.

This clonotype was obtained from a boy aged 5-17 years in good health and CMV-seronegative. Sequencing was performed on PBMCs.

The CDR3 is CASSLGLGLAVYEQYF. CDR3 DNA sequence: TGTGCCAGCAGCTTAGGCCTGGGACTAGCGGTCTACGAGCAGTACTTC. The chain employs TRBV7-2 and TRBJ2-7; 11 bases match TRBD2. The V segment lost 1 base and the J segment 3 bases; nucleotides outside the gene matches: 5. The V gene's germline CDR1 is SGHTA and CDR2 FQGNSA. CDR3 length: 16 amino acids.